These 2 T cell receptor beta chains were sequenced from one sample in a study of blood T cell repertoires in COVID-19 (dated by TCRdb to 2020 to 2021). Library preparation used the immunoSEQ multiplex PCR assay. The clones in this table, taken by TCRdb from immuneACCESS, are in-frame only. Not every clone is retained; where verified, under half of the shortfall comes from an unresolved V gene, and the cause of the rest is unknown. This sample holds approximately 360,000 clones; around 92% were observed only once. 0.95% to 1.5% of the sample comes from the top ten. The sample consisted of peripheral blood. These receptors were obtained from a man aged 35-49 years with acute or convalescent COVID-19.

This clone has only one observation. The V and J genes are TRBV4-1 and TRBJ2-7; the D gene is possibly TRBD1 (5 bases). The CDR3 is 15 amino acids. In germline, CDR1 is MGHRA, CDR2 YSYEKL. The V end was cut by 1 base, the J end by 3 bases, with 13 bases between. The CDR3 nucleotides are TGCGCCAGCAGCCAAGGGCCAGGGTCCTTCTACGAGCAGTACTTC. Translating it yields CASSQGPGSFYEQYF.

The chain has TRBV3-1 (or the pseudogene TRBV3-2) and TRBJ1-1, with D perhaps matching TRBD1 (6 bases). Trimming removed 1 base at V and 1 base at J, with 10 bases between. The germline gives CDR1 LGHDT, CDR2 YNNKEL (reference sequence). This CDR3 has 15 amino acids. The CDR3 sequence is CASSQVVDRNTEAFF. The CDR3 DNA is TGTGCCAGCAGCCAAGTGGTGGACAGGAACACTGAAGCTTTCTTT.